The 26 T cell receptor beta chains below come from one sample, sequenced in a study of long-term antiretroviral therapy in people with HIV. At the survey level, the v3.0 immunoSEQ assay was run. Data came from immunoSEQ multiplex PCR; TCRdb stores just in-frame clones and leaves some out. The sample records 28,000 or so clones, 84% being singletons. The material was unsorted PBMCs, obtained 0.4 years after starting antiretroviral therapy. These receptor sequences come from a man aged 18 to 29 with HIV.

The CDR3 is CASSGPSLNEQFF. CDR3 DNA: TGTGCCAGCAGTGGTCCGTCCCTGAATGAGCAGTTCTTC. This chain links TRBV6-6 with TRBJ2-1; D gene unclear. Germline CDR1 and CDR2: MNHNY and SVGAGI (reference sequence). The ends were cut back, 5 bases at V and 7 bases at J, with 12 bases in the middle. The CDR3 covers 13 residues.

The chain joins TRBV6-4 to TRBJ2-1; the match to TRBD2 covers 10 bases. From germline, CDR1 is MRHNA and CDR2 SNTAGT. The CDR3 covers 15 residues. The trim removed 2 bases at V and 4 bases at J, leaving 2 bases unmatched. The CDR3 DNA is TGTGCCAGCAGTGACGGGACTAGCGATTACAATGAGCAGTTCTTC. This sequence encodes CASSDGTSDYNEQFF.

CDR3 protein: CASSVTGGEGPEAFF. CDR3 bases: TGTGCCAGCAGCGTGACAGGGGGCGAGGGCCCTGAAGCTTTCTTT. The J gene is TRBJ1-1, the V gene TRBV5-6; TRBD1 matches 10 bases. V shed 4 bases, J shed 6 bases, and the junction held 9 bases outside the gene matches. Germline V lookup: CDR1 SGHDT, CDR2 YYEEEE. The CDR3 is 15 residues long.

This chain links TRBV9 with TRBJ2-2, with TRBD1 matching over 7 bases. The CDR3 covers 12 residues. V gave up 5 bases and J gave up 15 bases; unmatched junction bases: 10. Germline-derived CDR1 and CDR2 are SGDLS and YYNGEE. The CDR3 coding sequence is TGTGCCAGCAGTCTTCAGACAGGGTTGATGTTTTTT. Translating it yields CASSLQTGLMFF.

The rearrangement joins TRBV19 to TRBJ1-5, with no clear D. The CDR3 contains 12 residues. Trimming took 7 bases from V and 2 from J, leaving 6 bases between them. Germline assignment: CDR1 LNHDA and CDR2 SQIVND (reference sequence). The CDR3 DNA reads as TGTGCCAGTACGGATCGCAATCAGCCCCAGCATTTT. Its protein product is CASTDRNQPQHF.

This clone was counted only a few times. The V call is TRBV7-2, the J call TRBJ2-7; TRBD1 matches 7 bases. This CDR3 contains 14 residues. V lost 5 bases, J lost 2 bases, and 6 bases stayed unmatched. The germline gives CDR1 SGHTA, CDR2 FQGNSA. The CDR3 nucleotides read TGTGCCAGCAGCGAGACAGGGAGAGCCTACGAGCAGTACTTC. Amino acid sequence: CASSETGRAYEQYF.

The chain is built from TRBV19 and TRBJ2-6; 9 bases match TRBD1. Germline loops: CDR1 LNHDA, CDR2 SQIVND (reference sequence). Trimming removed 6 bases from V and 2 bases from J; junction bases left unmatched: 11. The CDR3 spans 18 residues. CDR3 sequence reads: CASRYTGGSFAGANVLTF. The CDR3 DNA is TGTGCCAGTAGATACACAGGGGGCTCTTTCGCTGGGGCCAACGTCCTGACTTTC. The whole variable domain, remainder taken from reference TRBV19 and TRBJ2-6, is DGGITQSPKYLFRKEGQNVTLSCEQNLNHDAMYWYRQDPGQGLRLIYYSQIVNDFQKGDIAEGYSVSREKKESFPLTVTSAQKNPTAFYLCASRYTGGSFAGANVLTFGAGSRLTVL.

V gene TRBV9 combines with J gene TRBJ2-6; D perhaps matches TRBD1 (6 bases). CDR1 SGDLS and CDR2 YYNGEE come from the germline V gene. Trimming took off 3 bases at V and 1 base at J, with 17 bases between the two ends. This CDR3 region has 18 residues. This chain's CDR3 is CASSGEGTWISGANVLTF. The CDR3 DNA reads as TGTGCCAGCAGCGGAGAAGGGACATGGATTTCTGGGGCCAACGTCCTGACTTTC.

The V and J genes are TRBV2 and TRBJ1-1; D remains unclear. V was shortened by 8 bases and J by 0 bases, with 16 bases between the two germline ends. Per the germline V gene, CDR1 is SNHLY and CDR2 is FYNNEI. The CDR3 runs to 15 residues. The CDR3, as DNA: TGTGCCAGCGGTTTACTTAACAAATTGAACACTGAAGCTTTCTTT. This codes for CASGLLNKLNTEAFF.

The chain links TRBV12-5 to TRBJ2-1, with D unclear. V dropped 0 bases and J dropped 14 bases, with 17 bases sitting between them. In germline, CDR1 is LGHNT, CDR2 FRNRAP. The CDR3 extends over 14 amino acids. The CDR3, as DNA: TGTGCTAGTGGTTTGGTACTTTCCGGGCCGGGTAAGTTCTTC. Translated: CASGLVLSGPGKFF.

The gene calls are TRBV19 and TRBJ1-2, with a tentative D call TRBD1 (6 bases). Germline V gives CDR1 LNHDA, CDR2 SQIVND (reference sequence). With 5 bases removed from V and 4 bases from J, the gap between germline ends came to 17 bases. The CDR3 consists of 15 residues. The CDR3 region has the DNA TGTGCCAGTAGTGAGGATAGCGGGGGCCTCTATGGCTACACCTTC. It encodes CASSEDSGGLYGYTF.

This chain uses TRBV6-5 with TRBJ2-2; the D is unclear. The CDR3 has 13 amino acids. In germline, CDR1 is MNHEY, CDR2 SVGAGI. The V end was cut by 0 bases, the J end by 5 bases, with 4 bases between. CDR3 DNA sequence: TGTGCCAGCAGTTACTCGGAGACCGGGGAGCTGTTTTTT. Its translation: CASSYSETGELFF.

This chain joins TRBV19 and TRBJ2-2; perhaps TRBD2 as D (7 bases). The CDR3 loop spans 17 amino acids. In germline, CDR1 is LNHDA, CDR2 SQIVND (reference sequence). The V end was cut by 0 bases, the J end by 6 bases, with 17 bases between. CDR3 nucleotides: TGTGCCAGTAGTATAGAGGTGCGGGGGCCCGGAGCCGGGGAGCTGTTTTTT. Translated, it gives CASSIEVRGPGAGELFF.

The chain carries TRBV7-8 and TRBJ1-6; possible D gene TRBD1, 5 bases. V lost 3 bases and J 5 bases, leaving 11 bases between the germline ends. The CDR3 consists of 15 residues. Germline loops: CDR1 SGHVS, CDR2 FQNEAQ. CDR3 residues: CASSLWGLNNSPLHF. In DNA, the CDR3 is TGTGCCAGCAGCTTGTGGGGCCTTAATAATTCACCCCTCCACTTT. Full variable domain (remainder filled in from reference TRBV7-8 and TRBJ1-6): GAGVSQSPRYKVAKRGQDVALRCDPISGHVSLFWYQQALGQGPEFLTYFQNEAQLDKSGLPSDRFFAERPEGSVSTLKIQRTQQEDSAVYLCASSLWGLNNSPLHFGNGTRLTVT.

The chain has TRBV5-4 and TRBJ2-4; TRBD2 is a possible D gene (5 bases). Germline lookup yields CDR1 SGHNT and CDR2 YYREEE (reference sequence). Trimming stripped 2 bases from V and 6 bases from J, with 9 bases between. CDR3 length: 13 amino acids. CDR3 DNA: TGTGCCAGCAGCTTAGAGACTACAAACATTCAGTACTTC. It yields the protein CASSLETTNIQYF.

This chain joins TRBV4-1 and TRBJ2-1; 7 nucleotides line up with TRBD2. CDR1 is MGHRA and CDR2 is YSYEKL in the germline V gene. V lost 0 bases and J lost 0; bases outside the gene matches: 5. The CDR3 loop spans 17 amino acids. CDR3 DNA: TGCGCCAGCAGCCAAGATCCGGCGGGGGTCTCCTACAATGAGCAGTTCTTC. This sequence encodes CASSQDPAGVSYNEQFF.

The genes are TRBV28 and TRBJ2-7; 11 nucleotides line up with TRBD2. The J segment lost 5 bases and the V segment lost 8 bases, leaving 5 bases of the junction unmatched. CDR1 and CDR2 (germline): MDHEN, SYDVKM. The CDR3 is 13 amino acids. CDR3 region: CASGQGLADEQYF. CDR3 in DNA: TGTGCCAGCGGCCAGGGACTAGCGGACGAGCAGTACTTC. Full variable domain (outside the CDR3, taken from reference TRBV28 and TRBJ2-7): DVKVTQSSRYLVKRTGEKVFLECVQDMDHENMFWYRQDPGLGLRLIYFSYDVKMKEKGDIPEGYSVSREKKERFSLILESASTNQTSMYLCASGQGLADEQYFGPGTRLTVT.

This chain connects TRBV5-1 to TRBJ1-6; TRBD1 might be the D (6 bases). The V end lost 0 bases, the J end lost 2 bases, and 12 bases lay between the germline ends. This CDR3 spans 17 amino acids. Germline loops: CDR1 SGHRS, CDR2 YFSETQ. CDR3 sequence reads: CASSLAGGGPYNSPLHF. CDR3 nucleotide sequence: TGCGCCAGCAGCTTGGCCGGGGGGGGCCCCTATAATTCACCCCTCCACTTT.

The J gene is TRBJ1-2, the V gene TRBV4-1; D not certain. The CDR3 has 14 amino acids. The germline V and J ends were trimmed by 0 bases and 10 bases, with 15 bases remaining between them. The germline V gene encodes CDR1 MGHRA and CDR2 YSYEKL. For the CDR3, the DNA is TGCGCCAGCAGCCAAGAAATGGTGTGGCGGGACTACACCTTC. The encoded protein is CASSQEMVWRDYTF.

The V call is TRBV28, the J call TRBJ1-1, with D perhaps matching TRBD1 (5 bases). The CDR3 consists of 15 residues. Germline V gives CDR1 MDHEN, CDR2 SYDVKM. Trimming took 5 bases from V and 5 from J, leaving 18 bases between them. CDR3 sequence reads: CASSAGHTRDTEAFF. CDR3 DNA sequence: TGTGCCAGCAGTGCAGGACACACCAGGGATACTGAAGCTTTCTTT.

This rearrangement joins TRBV6-6 to TRBJ2-7; TRBD1 aligns across 9 bases. Germline values: CDR1 MNHNY, CDR2 SVGAGI (reference sequence). This CDR3 is built from 15 residues. Unmatched junction bases numbered 10, after V lost 6 bases and J lost 4 bases. The DNA for the CDR3 is TGTGCCAGCAGCTCCGTACAGGGGGCGAGTTACGAGCAGTACTTC. It specifies CASSSVQGASYEQYF.

The chain joins TRBV27 to TRBJ2-7; tentatively, D is TRBD2 (5 bases). CDR3 length: 11 residues. V was cut by 5 bases and J by 7 bases, with 9 bases left in between. Germline V gene data show CDR1 as MNHEY and CDR2 as SMNVEV (reference sequence). CDR3 protein: CASSAGLEQYF. In nucleotides, the CDR3 is TGTGCCAGCAGTGCCGGACTGGAGCAGTACTTC.

This chain's CDR3 is CASSVGGRMNTEAFF. The DNA for the CDR3 is TGTGCCAGCAGCGTTGGGGGGCGCATGAACACTGAAGCTTTCTTT. The rearrangement links TRBV9 to TRBJ1-1; a weak D match, TRBD1 (6 bases). The germline V gene encodes CDR1 SGDLS and CDR2 YYNGEE. The V end was cut by 2 bases, the J end by 0 bases, with 11 bases between. The CDR3 is 15 amino acids.

The chain recombines TRBV12-5 with TRBJ2-1, with D hard to call. The CDR3 totals 13 residues. Trimming stripped 7 bases from V and 6 bases from J, with 13 bases between. Germline-derived CDR1 and CDR2 are LGHNT and FRNRAP. DNA of the CDR3: TGTGCTAGTGCCCTTGGGGTGGCCAATGAGCAGTTCTTC. This codes for CASALGVANEQFF.

The genes are TRBV14 and TRBJ2-7, with D perhaps assigned TRBD1 or TRBD2 (5 bases each). V was trimmed by 3 bases and J by 0 bases, leaving 15 bases between them. CDR3 length: 16 amino acids. Germline values: CDR1 SGHDN, CDR2 FVKESK. CDR3 amino acids: CASSQVGTKSSYEQYF. DNA for the CDR3: TGTGCCAGCAGCCAGGTCGGGACGAAAAGCTCCTACGAGCAGTACTTC.

The chain carries TRBV6-5 and TRBJ2-1; no definite D call. The CDR3 runs to 15 residues. Germline V gene sequence: CDR1 MNHEY, CDR2 SVGAGI. V lost 2 bases and J lost 9, with 17 bases in between. For the CDR3, the DNA is TGTGCCAGCAGTTACACCCCGGCGGCGCCGGTTGAGCAGTTCTTC. This gives the protein CASSYTPAAPVEQFF.